This TCR beta chain originates from a study of T cells expressing NK-cell markers (dated by TCRdb to 2020 to 2022). About the investigation overall: Three sorted T-cell subsets (CD3+CD56+NKG2C+, CD3+CD56+NKG2C- and CD3+CD56-NKG2C+) from fewer than 10 donors had their TCR beta-chain repertoires profiled. Among the eight sequenced donors, seven were HCMV-seropositive and one was HCMV-seronegative. Randomly selected healthy volunteers, three men and five women, were used as the eight sequenced donors. Libraries were sequenced as 2 x 150 bp reads on Illumina HiSeq 2000/2500, MiSeq or NextSeq.

Its CDR3 holds 13 amino acids, cysteine through phenylalanine. No DNA sequence is on record. Sequencer: Illumina HiSeq 2000. 5'RACE template switching, by which a universal primer site and unique molecular identifiers were added, was used to make TCR beta cDNA libraries. cDNA synthesis was primed from the TCR beta constant segment and was followed by two successive PCR amplification steps. In the authors' own workflow: MIGEC handled demultiplexing of the reads and grouping by UMI, while MiTCR was used to assemble and quantify clonotypes. To remove erroneous sequences, TCR cDNA sequences were retained only when supported by two or more reads. Downstream repertoire analysis used the tcR package, and clonotypes were matched across fractions by CDR3 nucleotide sequence plus V segment. VDJmatch was used to annotate antigen specificity against VDJdb, with one amino acid substitution in CDR3 permitted. TCRdb reprocessed the reads and lists each CDR3 protein sequence as a single entry, with no DNA. The V and J calls and clone size come from TCRdb's table, not from the authors' own analysis. The sample table holds 550,000 to 600,000 distinct CDR3 sequences. The top ten clones comprise 3% to 4.5% of the sample.

General findings and caveats noted by the study authors: In roughly 6 donors, the dominant CD3+CD56+NKG2C+ clonotypes were found to rank among the top 10 CD8+ clonotypes and to make up about 1.0-7.0% of CD8+ T cells. Those dominant clonotypes were again the most abundant among CD3+CD56-NKG2C+ cells in several donors, at roughly 28.3-65%. It remained unclear whether the expanded NKG2C-expressing T cell clones were specific for HCMV antigens.

A commercial ELISA kit detecting HCMV-specific IgG in serum was used to determine HCMV serostatus. Ficoll density gradient centrifugation was used to isolate peripheral blood mononuclear cells from blood. Regarding this clonotype: There is no known antigen for this receptor.

The sample consisted of blood T cells: a sorted CD56 or NKG2C T cell subset, CD4+ or CD8+ T cells, or bulk PBMC T cells (not recorded which). This clonotype was sampled from a young man in good health. Donor details come from another sample of the same person, matched by shared clones. Rearrangement joined TRBV12-3 or TRBV12-4 to TRBJ1-1. The CDR3: CASSPTPPTEAFF.